These T cell receptor beta chains were read from a single sample in a study of T cell repertoires in cytomegalovirus infection. These receptors have no known antigen. TCRdb analysed the reads with MiXCR anew, one entry per CDR3 protein. The table records under 95,000 distinct CDR3 sequences, around 49% of them present only once. The source was CD8+ T cells from cultured PBMCs, collected from culture after CMV antigen stimulation. Every receptor here comes from a human donor in good health (CMV status not recorded). Some clones in this sample may be carry-over from other donors' samples. CDR3s leave out the opening cysteine and the closing phenylalanine or tryptophan. The D gene is left open where the match is weak.

>.|TRBJ2-1|TRBV5-4
ASSLGQKDEQF
>.|TRBJ1-1|TRBV5-1
ASSLRQRNTEAF
>.|TRBJ2-1|TRBV12-3/TRBV12-4
ASRGPGDEQF
>.|TRBJ1-2|TRBV29-1
SVEDRSTQGSYGYT
>.|TRBJ2-1|TRBV29-1
SARFVGSNYNEQF
>TRBD1|TRBJ1-4|TRBV28
ASTPRQGAFGKLF
>.|TRBJ2-2|TRBV27
ASSFSSTGELF
>TRBD1|TRBJ2-7|TRBV6-2/TRBV6-3
ASSYQTTGSSYEQY
>.|TRBJ1-6|TRBV14
ASSQDFGGYNSPLH
>TRBD1|TRBJ1-6|TRBV7-2
ASSPGGARSPLH
>.|TRBJ2-1|TRBV15
ATSSTGFYNEQF
>.|TRBJ1-5|TRBV7-8
ASSAQNQPQH
>.|TRBJ2-7|TRBV5-1
ASSLVQGFYEQY
>.|TRBJ1-1|TRBV5-6
ASSVLGEGLNTEAF
>.|TRBJ1-2|TRBV27
ASSLRGAYGYT
>.|TRBJ1-3|TRBV20-1
SASADRSGNTIY
>.|TRBJ2-1|TRBV7-9
ASSLGDEQF
>.|TRBJ2-1|TRBV12-3/TRBV12-4
ASKPGAQLNEQF
>.|TRBJ2-2|TRBV5-4
ASSLGPVLFLNTGELF
>TRBD2|TRBJ2-7|TRBV20-1
SARARLAAISYEQY
>.|TRBJ1-1|TRBV19
ASSSRGRMNTEAF
>.|TRBJ2-3|TRBV7-6
ASSRAAGHKTDTQY
>.|TRBJ2-1|TRBV19
ASSIWGQENEQF
>.|TRBJ2-6|TRBV7-8
ASSPYPPDLSGANVLT
>.|TRBJ1-1|TRBV27
ASSSGTIEAF
>TRBD1|TRBJ2-7|TRBV27
ASSFRGQSEQY
>.|TRBJ1-2|TRBV7-9
ASTEGGAANYGYT
>.|TRBJ2-3|TRBV4-1
ASSQQGRRMTDTQY
>TRBD1|TRBJ2-2|TRBV7-3
ASSLLPGQAATGELF
>TRBD1|TRBJ2-5|TRBV7-8
ASSPKTGLGPQETQY
>TRBD1|TRBJ1-3|TRBV12-3/TRBV12-4
ASRQQGNTIY
>.|TRBJ1-1|TRBV28
ASSPGRSNTEAF
>TRBD2|TRBJ2-5|TRBV6-5
ASNSGRAQETQY
>.|TRBJ2-7|TRBV7-9
ASSFKGPAYEQY
>.|TRBJ1-1|TRBV6-8
ASSWGRRTEAF
>TRBD1|TRBJ2-7|TRBV5-1
ASSLEGQESYYEQY
>.|TRBJ2-3|TRBV14
ASSQNDGYTQY
>.|TRBJ1-2|TRBV3-1
ASSQDSDWYGYT
>.|TRBJ1-5|TRBV27
ASSLSTGHDQPQH
>.|TRBJ2-5|TRBV7-2
ASSLEVWDNRPETQY
>TRBD2|TRBJ2-2|TRBV11-2
ASRLLAGGPRELF
>TRBD1|TRBJ1-6|TRBV7-8
ASSPDRGINSPLH
>.|TRBJ2-3|TRBV28
ASSLYGGRWGTDTQY
>.|TRBJ1-1|TRBV11-3
ASSLSGMNTEAF
>.|TRBJ1-2|TRBV12-3/TRBV12-4
ASSPSMGRESPQLHGYT
>TRBD2|TRBJ2-2|TRBV11-2
ASSGGRGREGRYTGELF